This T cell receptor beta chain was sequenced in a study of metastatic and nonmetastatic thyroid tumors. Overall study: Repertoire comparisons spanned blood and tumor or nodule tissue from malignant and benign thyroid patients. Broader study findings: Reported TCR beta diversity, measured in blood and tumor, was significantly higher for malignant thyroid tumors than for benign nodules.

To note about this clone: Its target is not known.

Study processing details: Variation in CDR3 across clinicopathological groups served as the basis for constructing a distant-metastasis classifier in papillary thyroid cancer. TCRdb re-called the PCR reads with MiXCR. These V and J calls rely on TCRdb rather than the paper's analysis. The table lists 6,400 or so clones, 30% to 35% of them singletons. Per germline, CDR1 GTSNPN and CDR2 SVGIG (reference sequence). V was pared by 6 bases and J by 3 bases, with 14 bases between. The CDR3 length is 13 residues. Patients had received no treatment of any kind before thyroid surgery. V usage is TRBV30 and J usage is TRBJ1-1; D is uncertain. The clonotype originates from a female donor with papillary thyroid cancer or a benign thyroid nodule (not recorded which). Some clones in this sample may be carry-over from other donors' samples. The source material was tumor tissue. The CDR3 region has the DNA TGTGCCTGCTCCGGCGGGGAGGACACTGAAGCTTTCTTT. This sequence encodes CACSGGEDTEAFF.